This T cell receptor beta chain was sequenced during a study of T cells after yellow fever vaccination. This clonotype was counted ten times or more. The ends were cut back, 0 bases at V and 8 bases at J, with 17 bases in the middle. The V gene's germline CDR1 is DFQATT and CDR2 SNEGSKA (reference sequence). The CDR3 spans 15 residues. TCRdb re-analysed the 5' RACE reads in MiXCR, keeping a single row per CDR3 protein. The data contain 200,000 to 300,000 distinct CDR3 sequences, approximately 3.6% of them singletons. The J gene is TRBJ2-1, the V gene TRBV20-1; possible D gene TRBD2, 5 bases. The source is a man younger than 30 who received the YFV17D yellow fever vaccine. Sample: PBMCs, taken 15 days after the yellow fever booster vaccination. The CDR3 nucleotides are TGCAGTGCTAGAGATAGATCGGGGTCGTGGGATGAGCAGTTCTTC. It codes for CSARDRSGSWDEQFF.